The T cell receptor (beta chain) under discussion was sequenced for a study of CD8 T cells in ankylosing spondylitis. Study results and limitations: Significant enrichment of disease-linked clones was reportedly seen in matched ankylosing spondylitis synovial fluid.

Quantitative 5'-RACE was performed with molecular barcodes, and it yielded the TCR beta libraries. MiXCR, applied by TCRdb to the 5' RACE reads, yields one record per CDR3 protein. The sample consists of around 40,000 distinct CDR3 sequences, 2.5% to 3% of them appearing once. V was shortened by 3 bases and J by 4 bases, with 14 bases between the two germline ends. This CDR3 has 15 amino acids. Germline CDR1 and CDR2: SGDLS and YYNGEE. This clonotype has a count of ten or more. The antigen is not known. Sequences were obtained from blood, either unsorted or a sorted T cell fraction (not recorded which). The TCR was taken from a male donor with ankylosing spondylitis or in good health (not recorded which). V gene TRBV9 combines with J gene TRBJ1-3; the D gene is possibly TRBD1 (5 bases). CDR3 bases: TGTGCCAGCAGCGGCGGGGGAGATCTCGGAAACACCATATATTTT. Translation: CASSGGGDLGNTIYF.